This T cell receptor beta chain came from a study of OX40 agonist ivuxolimab in advanced cancers. Repertoires were generated with immunoSEQ multiplex PCR, while TCRdb's copy carries only in-frame clones and drops some. This table holds 100,000 or so clones, around 94% found once. Germline-derived CDR1 and CDR2 are LNHNV and YYDKDF (reference sequence). The CDR3 spans 15 residues. V dropped 0 bases and J dropped 3 bases, with 12 bases sitting between them. The chain uses TRBV15 and TRBJ2-7; D not certain. This receptor was taken from an adult with an advanced solid tumor such as melanoma, head and neck, liver or kidney cancer. The material sequenced was CD4+ or CD8+ T cells sorted from blood, taken in a trial of the OX40 agonist ivuxolimab. CDR3 nucleotides: TGTGCCACCAGCAGAGATTGGGAATTCAGCTACGAGCAGTACTTC. Encoded protein: CATSRDWEFSYEQYF.